These T cell receptor beta chains were read from a single sample in a study of Ad26.COV2.S vaccination and SARS-CoV-2 variants. The repertoire was sequenced with immunoSEQ multiplex PCR; TCRdb's copy has only in-frame clones and lacks some. The sample lists some 270,000 clones, around 85% occurring once. The sample consisted of peripheral blood, taken in a trial of Ad26.COV2.S vaccine versus placebo. These receptors all come from a person aged 18 to 59 who received the Ad26.COV2.S COVID-19 vaccine or a placebo. The CDR3 runs from the conserved cysteine through the conserved F or W. D genes are given only for firm matches. The size entry is marked missing in some rows and otherwise reads once, few, many or a size class.

cdr3_length: 13; clone_size: -; j_call: TRBJ1-2; v_call: TRBV6-5; d_call: -; cdr3_aa: CASSYLTNYGYTF; cdr3_nt: TGTGCCAGCAGCTATCTTACTAACTATGGCTACACCTTC
cdr3_length: 15; clone_size: -; j_call: TRBJ2-5; v_call: TRBV6-4; d_call: TRBD2; cdr3_aa: CASSKTSGGQETQYF; cdr3_nt: TGTGCCAGCAGCAAGACTAGCGGGGGCCAAGAGACCCAGTACTTC
cdr3_length: 16; clone_size: -; j_call: TRBJ2-5; v_call: TRBV6-2/TRBV6-3; d_call: TRBD2; cdr3_aa: CASSYQRGRIQETQYF; cdr3_nt: TGTGCCAGCAGTTACCAGCGGGGCAGGATACAAGAGACCCAGTACTTC
cdr3_length: 16; clone_size: -; j_call: TRBJ2-5; v_call: TRBV10-2; d_call: TRBD2; cdr3_aa: CATRLAGGGLQETQYF; cdr3_nt: TGCGCCACCAGACTAGCGGGGGGGGGATTACAAGAGACCCAGTACTTC
cdr3_length: 13; clone_size: -; j_call: TRBJ2-7; v_call: TRBV10-2; d_call: TRBD1; cdr3_aa: CASSGWTGPEQYF; cdr3_nt: TGCGCCAGCAGTGGGTGGACAGGGCCCGAGCAGTACTTC
cdr3_length: 15; clone_size: -; j_call: TRBJ1-2; v_call: TRBV4-1; d_call: -; cdr3_aa: CASSQVGRRDYGYTF; cdr3_nt: TGCGCCAGCAGCCAAGTTGGCAGGCGAGACTATGGCTACACCTTC
cdr3_length: 16; clone_size: -; j_call: TRBJ1-2; v_call: TRBV5-4; d_call: -; cdr3_aa: CASSFLLIGTPYGYTF; cdr3_nt: TGTGCCAGCAGCTTCCTTTTAATCGGGACTCCTTATGGCTACACCTTC
cdr3_length: 15; clone_size: few; j_call: TRBJ1-2; v_call: TRBV28; d_call: TRBD1; cdr3_aa: CASSTIGQGLYGYTF; cdr3_nt: TGTGCCAGCAGTACCATAGGACAGGGTCTGTATGGCTACACCTTC
cdr3_length: 13; clone_size: -; j_call: TRBJ2-2; v_call: TRBV10-3; d_call: -; cdr3_aa: CVSGEELSGELFF; cdr3_nt: TGTGTTAGCGGAGAGGAGCTGAGCGGGGAGCTGTTTTTT
cdr3_length: 15; clone_size: -; j_call: TRBJ1-3; v_call: TRBV3-1/TRBV3-2; d_call: -; cdr3_aa: CASSQGMLAGNTIYF; cdr3_nt: TGTGCCAGCAGCCAAGGGATGTTAGCCGGAAACACCATATATTTT
cdr3_length: 15; clone_size: -; j_call: TRBJ2-5; v_call: TRBV6-5; d_call: -; cdr3_aa: CASSYSLQGSWTQYF; cdr3_nt: TGTGCCAGCAGTTACTCCCTGCAGGGCTCATGGACCCAGTACTTC
cdr3_length: 16; clone_size: -; j_call: TRBJ2-3; v_call: TRBV4-2; d_call: -; cdr3_aa: CASSQDMDRLTDTQYF; cdr3_nt: TGTGCCAGCAGCCAAGATATGGACAGACTCACAGATACGCAGTATTTT
cdr3_length: 16; clone_size: -; j_call: TRBJ2-1; v_call: TRBV5-4; d_call: TRBD2; cdr3_aa: CASSPEVAGSNNEQFF; cdr3_nt: TGTGCCAGCAGCCCGGAAGTAGCGGGATCTAACAATGAGCAGTTCTTC
cdr3_length: 14; clone_size: -; j_call: TRBJ1-2; v_call: TRBV7-9; d_call: -; cdr3_aa: CASSFPGPNYGYTF; cdr3_nt: TGTGCCAGCAGCTTCCCAGGGCCTAACTATGGCTACACCTTC
cdr3_length: 15; clone_size: -; j_call: TRBJ1-1; v_call: TRBV5-6; d_call: -; cdr3_aa: CASSWGETGNTEAFF; cdr3_nt: TGTGCCAGCAGCTGGGGGGAGACAGGGAACACTGAAGCTTTCTTT
cdr3_length: 11; clone_size: few; j_call: TRBJ2-1; v_call: TRBV24-1; d_call: -; cdr3_aa: CATSDSNEQFF; cdr3_nt: TGTGCCACCAGTGATTCAAATGAGCAGTTCTTC
cdr3_length: 16; clone_size: -; j_call: TRBJ2-3; v_call: TRBV5-8; d_call: -; cdr3_aa: CASSSGDSPSTDTQYF; cdr3_nt: TGTGCCAGCAGCTCGGGGGACTCTCCTAGCACAGATACGCAGTATTTT
cdr3_length: 13; clone_size: -; j_call: TRBJ1-1; v_call: TRBV4-1; d_call: TRBD1; cdr3_aa: CASSLTGGTEAFF; cdr3_nt: TGCGCCAGCAGCCTAACAGGGGGCACTGAAGCTTTCTTT
cdr3_length: 14; clone_size: -; j_call: TRBJ1-1; v_call: TRBV11-2; d_call: TRBD1; cdr3_aa: CASSPRDRATEAFF; cdr3_nt: TGTGCCAGCAGCCCACGGGACAGGGCCACTGAAGCTTTCTTT
cdr3_length: 15; clone_size: -; j_call: TRBJ1-3; v_call: TRBV4-3; d_call: -; cdr3_aa: CASSQEVSSGNTIYF; cdr3_nt: TGCGCCAGCAGCCAAGAGGTGAGCTCTGGAAACACCATATATTTT
cdr3_length: 15; clone_size: -; j_call: TRBJ2-5; v_call: TRBV9; d_call: -; cdr3_aa: CASSTRTHGGETQYF; cdr3_nt: TGTGCCAGCAGCACCCGTACCCATGGGGGCGAGACCCAGTACTTC
cdr3_length: 15; clone_size: -; j_call: TRBJ2-5; v_call: TRBV7-2; d_call: -; cdr3_aa: CASSADRAIQETQYF; cdr3_nt: TGTGCCAGCAGCGCGGACAGAGCCATACAAGAGACCCAGTACTTC
cdr3_length: 13; clone_size: many; j_call: TRBJ1-2; v_call: TRBV30; d_call: TRBD1; cdr3_aa: CAWARDRGYGYTF; cdr3_nt: TGTGCCTGGGCCCGGGACAGGGGCTATGGCTACACCTTC
cdr3_length: 11; clone_size: -; j_call: TRBJ1-2; v_call: TRBV29-1; d_call: -; cdr3_aa: CSAPGPYGYTF; cdr3_nt: TGCAGCGCCCCGGGGCCTTATGGCTACACCTTC
cdr3_length: 14; clone_size: -; j_call: TRBJ1-3; v_call: TRBV6-5; d_call: -; cdr3_aa: CASRNYVSGNTIYF; cdr3_nt: TGTGCCAGCCGGAACTACGTCTCAGGAAACACCATATATTTT
cdr3_length: 13; clone_size: -; j_call: TRBJ2-5; v_call: TRBV6-5; d_call: -; cdr3_aa: CASSYRWGETQYF; cdr3_nt: TGTGCCAGCAGTTACAGGTGGGGGGAGACCCAGTACTTC
cdr3_length: 16; clone_size: -; j_call: TRBJ2-1; v_call: TRBV6-5; d_call: -; cdr3_aa: CASSYQVVTSYNEQFF; cdr3_nt: TGTGCCAGCAGCTACCAGGTAGTCACCTCCTACAATGAGCAGTTCTTC
cdr3_length: 15; clone_size: once; j_call: TRBJ1-2; v_call: TRBV3-1/TRBV3-2; d_call: TRBD1; cdr3_aa: CASSQLTGVDYGYTF; cdr3_nt: TGTGCCAGCAGCCAATTGACAGGGGTGGATTATGGCTACACCTTC
cdr3_length: 17; clone_size: -; j_call: TRBJ2-4; v_call: TRBV18; d_call: TRBD2; cdr3_aa: CASSPGTSGRTKNIQYF; cdr3_nt: TGTGCCAGCTCACCCGGGACTAGCGGGAGGACCAAAAACATTCAGTACTTC
cdr3_length: 12; clone_size: few; j_call: TRBJ1-1; v_call: TRBV7-3; d_call: -; cdr3_aa: CANGGMNTEAFF; cdr3_nt: TGTGCCAACGGGGGGATGAACACTGAAGCTTTCTTT
cdr3_length: 14; clone_size: -; j_call: TRBJ2-2; v_call: TRBV21-1; d_call: -; cdr3_aa: CGRDRGRGTGELFF; cdr3_nt: TGTGGCCGGGACAGGGGGCGCGGCACCGGGGAGCTGTTTTTT
cdr3_length: 16; clone_size: -; j_call: TRBJ2-2; v_call: TRBV4-2; d_call: -; cdr3_aa: CASSPITGALTGELFF; cdr3_nt: TGTGCCAGCAGCCCTATCACGGGGGCCCTCACCGGGGAGCTGTTTTTT
cdr3_length: 12; clone_size: -; j_call: TRBJ2-7; v_call: TRBV27; d_call: -; cdr3_aa: CASSPSRYEQYF; cdr3_nt: TGTGCCAGCAGTCCATCCCGATACGAGCAGTACTTC
cdr3_length: 16; clone_size: -; j_call: TRBJ1-1; v_call: TRBV5-4; d_call: TRBD1; cdr3_aa: CASSLGQGGRNTEAFF; cdr3_nt: TGTGCCAGCAGCTTGGGTCAGGGGGGACGGAACACTGAAGCTTTCTTT
cdr3_length: 16; clone_size: -; j_call: TRBJ1-2; v_call: TRBV5-5; d_call: TRBD1; cdr3_aa: CASSSLVGGSGYGYTF; cdr3_nt: TGTGCCAGCAGCTCCCTTGTAGGGGGCTCCGGCTATGGCTACACCTTC
cdr3_length: 15; clone_size: -; j_call: TRBJ1-2; v_call: TRBV7-9; d_call: -; cdr3_aa: CASSLESLGWYGYTF; cdr3_nt: TGTGCCAGCAGCTTAGAGTCTCTCGGTTGGTATGGCTACACCTTC
cdr3_length: 14; clone_size: -; j_call: TRBJ1-1; v_call: TRBV5-6; d_call: TRBD1; cdr3_aa: CASSRDRWDTEAFF; cdr3_nt: TGTGCCAGCAGCAGGGACAGATGGGACACTGAAGCTTTCTTT
cdr3_length: 16; clone_size: -; j_call: TRBJ1-3; v_call: TRBV18; d_call: -; cdr3_aa: CASSPLDSGSGNTIYF; cdr3_nt: TGTGCCAGCTCACCCCTTGACAGTGGCTCTGGAAACACCATATATTTT
cdr3_length: 12; clone_size: -; j_call: TRBJ2-1; v_call: TRBV30; d_call: -; cdr3_aa: CAWSGLGNEQFF; cdr3_nt: TGTGCCTGGAGCGGACTCGGGAATGAGCAGTTCTTC
cdr3_length: 20; clone_size: -; j_call: TRBJ2-2; v_call: TRBV4-2; d_call: TRBD2; cdr3_aa: CASSQIRLSAREGGTGELFF; cdr3_nt: TGTGCCAGCAGCCAAATCCGGCTATCAGCGCGGGAGGGCGGCACCGGGGAGCTGTTTTTT
cdr3_length: 15; clone_size: -; j_call: TRBJ2-7; v_call: TRBV5-1; d_call: TRBD1; cdr3_aa: CASSLGGTGAYEQYF; cdr3_nt: TGCGCCAGCAGCTTGGGCGGGACAGGGGCCTACGAGCAGTACTTC
cdr3_length: 16; clone_size: -; j_call: TRBJ2-2; v_call: TRBV7-9; d_call: TRBD2; cdr3_aa: CASKVKEAGDTGELFF; cdr3_nt: TGTGCCAGCAAGGTGAAGGAAGCGGGAGACACCGGGGAGCTGTTTTTT
cdr3_length: 15; clone_size: -; j_call: TRBJ1-2; v_call: TRBV6-4; d_call: -; cdr3_aa: CASRYDGLLEGGYTF; cdr3_nt: TGTGCCAGCAGGTACGACGGACTATTAGAAGGTGGCTACACCTTC
cdr3_length: 16; clone_size: few; j_call: TRBJ2-3; v_call: TRBV19; d_call: TRBD2; cdr3_aa: CASSIIERGFTDTQYF; cdr3_nt: TGTGCCAGTAGTATAATCGAGCGGGGGTTCACAGATACGCAGTATTTT
cdr3_length: 15; clone_size: -; j_call: TRBJ2-7; v_call: TRBV9; d_call: TRBD2; cdr3_aa: CASSVSGLAGDEQYF; cdr3_nt: TGTGCCAGCAGCGTAAGCGGACTAGCGGGGGATGAGCAGTACTTC
cdr3_length: 14; clone_size: -; j_call: TRBJ2-1; v_call: TRBV7-9; d_call: TRBD2; cdr3_aa: CASSAGLVYNEQFF; cdr3_nt: TGTGCCAGCAGCGCGGGACTAGTATACAATGAGCAGTTCTTC
cdr3_length: 15; clone_size: -; j_call: TRBJ2-1; v_call: TRBV5-1; d_call: TRBD2; cdr3_aa: CASSLTGGPANEQFF; cdr3_nt: TGCGCCAGCAGCTTGACGGGAGGGCCAGCAAATGAGCAGTTCTTC
cdr3_length: 15; clone_size: -; j_call: TRBJ1-1; v_call: TRBV27; d_call: -; cdr3_aa: CASSLFPLPDTEAFF; cdr3_nt: TGTGCCAGCAGTTTATTCCCACTGCCTGACACTGAAGCTTTCTTT
cdr3_length: 16; clone_size: few; j_call: TRBJ1-5; v_call: TRBV7-9; d_call: -; cdr3_aa: CSSNDWRGASNQPQHF; cdr3_nt: TGTTCCAGCAACGATTGGAGGGGGGCCAGCAATCAGCCCCAGCATTTT
cdr3_length: 14; clone_size: -; j_call: TRBJ1-5; v_call: TRBV9; d_call: -; cdr3_aa: CASSVFDSNQPQHF; cdr3_nt: TGTGCCAGCAGCGTATTCGACAGCAATCAGCCCCAGCATTTT
cdr3_length: 16; clone_size: -; j_call: TRBJ1-3; v_call: TRBV6-5; d_call: -; cdr3_aa: CASSYSGGAGGNTIYF; cdr3_nt: TGTGCCAGCAGTTACTCCGGCGGAGCGGGAGGAAACACCATATATTTT
cdr3_length: 13; clone_size: -; j_call: TRBJ2-1; v_call: TRBV6-2/TRBV6-3; d_call: -; cdr3_aa: CASSGGPGGEQFF; cdr3_nt: TGTGCCAGCAGTGGGGGCCCGGGCGGTGAGCAGTTCTTC
cdr3_length: 13; clone_size: -; j_call: TRBJ1-1; v_call: TRBV19; d_call: -; cdr3_aa: CASSITGNTEAFF; cdr3_nt: TGTGCCAGTAGTATAACAGGGAACACTGAAGCTTTCTTT